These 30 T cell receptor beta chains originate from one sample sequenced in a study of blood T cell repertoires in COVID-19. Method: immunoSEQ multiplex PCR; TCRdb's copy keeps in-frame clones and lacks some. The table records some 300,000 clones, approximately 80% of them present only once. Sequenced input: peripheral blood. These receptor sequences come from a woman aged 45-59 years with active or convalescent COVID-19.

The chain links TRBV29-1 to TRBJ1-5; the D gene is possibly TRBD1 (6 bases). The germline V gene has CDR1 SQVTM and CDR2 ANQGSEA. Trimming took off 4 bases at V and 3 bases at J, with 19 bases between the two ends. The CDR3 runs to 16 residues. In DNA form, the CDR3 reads TGCAGCGTTGTGGTCGGCGGCGGGGGGCACAATCAGCCCCAGCATTTT. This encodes CSVVVGGGGHNQPQHF.

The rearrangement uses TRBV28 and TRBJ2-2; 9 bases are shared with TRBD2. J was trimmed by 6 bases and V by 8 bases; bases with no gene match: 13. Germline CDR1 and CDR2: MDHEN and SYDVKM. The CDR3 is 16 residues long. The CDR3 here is CASRLPTSGRSGELFF. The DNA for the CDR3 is TGTGCCAGCCGCCTCCCGACTAGCGGTCGGTCCGGGGAGCTGTTTTTT.

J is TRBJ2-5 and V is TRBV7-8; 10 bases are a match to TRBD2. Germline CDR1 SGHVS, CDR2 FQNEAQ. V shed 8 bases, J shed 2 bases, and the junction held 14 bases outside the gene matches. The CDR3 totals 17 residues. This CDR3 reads CASLRRSSGSGQETQYF. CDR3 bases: TGTGCCAGCCTCCGGAGGTCTAGCGGGAGTGGTCAAGAGACCCAGTACTTC. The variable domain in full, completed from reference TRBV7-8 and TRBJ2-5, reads GAGVSQSPRYKVAKRGQDVALRCDPISGHVSLFWYQQALGQGPEFLTYFQNEAQLDKSGLPSDRFFAERPEGSVSTLKIQRTQQEDSAVYLCASLRRSSGSGQETQYFGPGTRLLVL.

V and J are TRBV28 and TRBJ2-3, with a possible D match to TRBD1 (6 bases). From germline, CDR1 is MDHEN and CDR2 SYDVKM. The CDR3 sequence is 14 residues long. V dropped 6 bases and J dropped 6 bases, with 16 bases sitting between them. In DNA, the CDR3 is TGTGCCAGCAGAAATCACCAGGGGATGGATACGCAGTATTTT. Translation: CASRNHQGMDTQYF.

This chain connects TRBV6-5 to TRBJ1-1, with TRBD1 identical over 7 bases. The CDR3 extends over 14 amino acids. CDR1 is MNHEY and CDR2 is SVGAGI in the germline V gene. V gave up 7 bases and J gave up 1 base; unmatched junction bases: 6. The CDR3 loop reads CASTVGQPNTEAFF. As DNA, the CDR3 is TGTGCCAGCACCGTGGGACAGCCGAACACTGAAGCTTTCTTT.

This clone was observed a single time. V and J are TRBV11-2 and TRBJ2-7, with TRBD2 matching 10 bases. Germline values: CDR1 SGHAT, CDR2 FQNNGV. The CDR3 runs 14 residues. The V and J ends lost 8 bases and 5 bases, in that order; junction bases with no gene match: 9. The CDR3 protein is CASCKREGDHEQYF. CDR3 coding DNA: TGTGCCAGCTGTAAGCGGGAGGGGGACCACGAGCAGTACTTC.

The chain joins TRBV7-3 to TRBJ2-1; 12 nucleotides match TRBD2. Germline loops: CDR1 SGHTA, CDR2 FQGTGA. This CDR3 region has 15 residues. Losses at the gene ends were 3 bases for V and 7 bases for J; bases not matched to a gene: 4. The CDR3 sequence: CASSFLAGGRNEQFF. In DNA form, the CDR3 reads TGTGCCAGCAGCTTCCTAGCGGGAGGGAGGAATGAGCAGTTCTTC. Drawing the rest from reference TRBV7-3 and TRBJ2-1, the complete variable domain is GAGVSQTPSNKVTEKGKYVELRCDPISGHTALYWYRQSLGQGPEFLIYFQGTGAADDSGLPNDRFFAVRPEGSVSTLKIQRTERGDSAVYLCASSFLAGGRNEQFFGPGTRLTVL.

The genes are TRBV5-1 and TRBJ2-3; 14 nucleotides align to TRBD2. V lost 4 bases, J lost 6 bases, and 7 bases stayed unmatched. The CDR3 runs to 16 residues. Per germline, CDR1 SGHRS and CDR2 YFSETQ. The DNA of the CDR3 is TGCGCCAGCAGCACACGTAGACTAGCGGGAGGGGATACGCAGTATTTT. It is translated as CASSTRRLAGGDTQYF.

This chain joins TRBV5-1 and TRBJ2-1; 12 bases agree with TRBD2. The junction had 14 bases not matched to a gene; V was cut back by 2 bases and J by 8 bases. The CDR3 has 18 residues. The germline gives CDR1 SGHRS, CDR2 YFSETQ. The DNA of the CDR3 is TGCGCCAGCAGCTTTGGACTAGCGGGACGAAACCTGAAATATGAGCAGTTCTTC. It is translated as CASSFGLAGRNLKYEQFF.

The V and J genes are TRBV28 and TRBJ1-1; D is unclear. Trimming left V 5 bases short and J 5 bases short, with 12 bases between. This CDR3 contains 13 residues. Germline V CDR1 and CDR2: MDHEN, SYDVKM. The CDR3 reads CASSRTRYTEAFF. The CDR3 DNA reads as TGTGCCAGCAGTAGGACTAGGTATACTGAAGCTTTCTTT.

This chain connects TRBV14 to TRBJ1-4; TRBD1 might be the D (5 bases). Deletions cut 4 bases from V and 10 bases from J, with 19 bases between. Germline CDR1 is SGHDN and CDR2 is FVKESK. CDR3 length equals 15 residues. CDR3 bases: TGTGCCAGCAGCCGGTGGGGGGGTTTACTTCGAAAACTGTTTTTT. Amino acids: CASSRWGGLLRKLFF.

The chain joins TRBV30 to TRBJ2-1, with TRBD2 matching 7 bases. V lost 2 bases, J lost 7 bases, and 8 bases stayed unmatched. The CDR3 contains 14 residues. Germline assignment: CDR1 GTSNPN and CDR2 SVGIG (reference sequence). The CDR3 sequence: CAWSFGGSSNEQFF. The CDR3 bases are TGTGCCTGGAGTTTCGGCGGGAGCTCAAATGAGCAGTTCTTC.

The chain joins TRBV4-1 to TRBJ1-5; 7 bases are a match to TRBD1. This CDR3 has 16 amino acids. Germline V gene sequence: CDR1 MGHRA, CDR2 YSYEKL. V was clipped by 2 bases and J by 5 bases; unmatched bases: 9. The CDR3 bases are TGCGCCAGCAGCCAACCCCGAGAGGGGGCTCATCAGCCCCAGCATTTT. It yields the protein CASSQPREGAHQPQHF.

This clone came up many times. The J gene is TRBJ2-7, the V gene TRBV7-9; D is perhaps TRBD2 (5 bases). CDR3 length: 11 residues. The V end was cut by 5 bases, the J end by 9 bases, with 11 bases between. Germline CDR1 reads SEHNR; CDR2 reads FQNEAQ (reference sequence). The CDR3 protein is CASSLSGVQYF. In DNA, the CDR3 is TGTGCCAGCAGCCTGAGCGGAGTGCAGTACTTC.

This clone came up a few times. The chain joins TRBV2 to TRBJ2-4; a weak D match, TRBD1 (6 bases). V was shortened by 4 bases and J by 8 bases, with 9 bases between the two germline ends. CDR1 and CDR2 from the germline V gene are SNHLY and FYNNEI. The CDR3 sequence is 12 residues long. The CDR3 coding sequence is TGTGCCAGCAGTGGCCAGGGGTACATTCAGTACTTC. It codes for CASSGQGYIQYF.

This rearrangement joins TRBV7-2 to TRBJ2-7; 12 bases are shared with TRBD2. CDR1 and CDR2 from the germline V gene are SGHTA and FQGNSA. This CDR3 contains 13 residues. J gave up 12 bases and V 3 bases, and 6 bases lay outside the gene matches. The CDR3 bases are TGTGCCAGCAGCTTCGGACTAGCGGGACAGTGGTACTTC. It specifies CASSFGLAGQWYF.

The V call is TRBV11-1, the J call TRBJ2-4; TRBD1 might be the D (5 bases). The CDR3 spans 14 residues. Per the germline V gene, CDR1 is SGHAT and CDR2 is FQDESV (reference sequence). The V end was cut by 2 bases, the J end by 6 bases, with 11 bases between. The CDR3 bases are TGTGCCAGCAGCTTAATGGTCCAGGGAAACATTCAGTACTTC. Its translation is CASSLMVQGNIQYF.

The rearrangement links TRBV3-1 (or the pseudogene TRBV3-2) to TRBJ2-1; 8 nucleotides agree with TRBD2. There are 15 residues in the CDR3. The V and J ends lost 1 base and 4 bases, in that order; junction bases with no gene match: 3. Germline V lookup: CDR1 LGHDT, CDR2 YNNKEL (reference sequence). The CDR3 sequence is CASSQAAGAYNEQFF. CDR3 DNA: TGTGCCAGCAGCCAAGCAGCGGGAGCTTACAATGAGCAGTTCTTC.

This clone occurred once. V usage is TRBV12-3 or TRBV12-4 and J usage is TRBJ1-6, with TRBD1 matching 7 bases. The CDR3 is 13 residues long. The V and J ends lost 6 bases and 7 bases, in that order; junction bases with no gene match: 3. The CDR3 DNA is TGTGCCAGCAGAAAGGGACAGAATTCACCCCTCCACTTT. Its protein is CASRKGQNSPLHF.

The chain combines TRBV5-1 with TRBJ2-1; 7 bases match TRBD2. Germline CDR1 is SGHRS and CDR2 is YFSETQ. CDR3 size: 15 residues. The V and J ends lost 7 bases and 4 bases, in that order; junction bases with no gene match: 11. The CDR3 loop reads CASGLGLAEYNEQFF. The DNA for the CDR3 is TGCGCCAGCGGCCTCGGTCTAGCGGAGTACAATGAGCAGTTCTTC.

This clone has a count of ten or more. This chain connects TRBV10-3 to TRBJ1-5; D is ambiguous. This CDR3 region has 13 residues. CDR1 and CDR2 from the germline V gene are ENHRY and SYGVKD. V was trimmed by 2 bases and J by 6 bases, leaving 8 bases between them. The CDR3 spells CAISEPGAQPQHF. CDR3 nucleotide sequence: TGTGCCATCAGTGAGCCGGGAGCTCAGCCCCAGCATTTT.

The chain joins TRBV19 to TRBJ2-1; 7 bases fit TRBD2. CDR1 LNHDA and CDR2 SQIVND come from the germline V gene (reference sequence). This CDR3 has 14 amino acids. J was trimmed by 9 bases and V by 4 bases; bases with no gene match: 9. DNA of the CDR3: TGTGCCAGTAGTACCGTAGCGGGTGGACTTGAGCAGTTCTTC. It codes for CASSTVAGGLEQFF.

CDR3 protein: CASRADRGLAGELFF. The CDR3 DNA reads TGTGCCAGCAGAGCGGACAGGGGCCTCGCCGGGGAGCTGTTTTTT. The chain combines TRBV6-5 with TRBJ2-2; 9 bases map to TRBD1. The germline V gene has CDR1 MNHEY and CDR2 SVGAGI. CDR3 length equals 15 residues. Unmatched junction bases numbered 8, after V lost 6 bases and J lost 6 bases.

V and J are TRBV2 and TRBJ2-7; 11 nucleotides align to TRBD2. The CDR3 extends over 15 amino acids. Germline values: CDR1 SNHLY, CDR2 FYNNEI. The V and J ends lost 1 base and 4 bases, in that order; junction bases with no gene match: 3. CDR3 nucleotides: TGTGCCAGCAGTGAAGGGGGACTAGCGGAGTACGAGCAGTACTTC. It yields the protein CASSEGGLAEYEQYF.

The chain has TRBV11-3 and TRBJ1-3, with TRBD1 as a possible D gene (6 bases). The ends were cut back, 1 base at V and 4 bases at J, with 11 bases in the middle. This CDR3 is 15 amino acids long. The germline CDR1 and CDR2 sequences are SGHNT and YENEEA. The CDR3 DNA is TGTGCCAGCAGCTTAGTGGGGGCGGAGGGAAACACCATATATTTT. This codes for CASSLVGAEGNTIYF. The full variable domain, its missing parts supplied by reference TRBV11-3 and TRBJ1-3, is EAGVVQSPRYKIIEKKQPVAFWCNPISGHNTLYWYLQNLGQGPELLIRYENEEAVDDSQLPKDRFSAERLKGVDSTLKIQPAELGDSAVYLCASSLVGAEGNTIYFGEGSWLTVV.

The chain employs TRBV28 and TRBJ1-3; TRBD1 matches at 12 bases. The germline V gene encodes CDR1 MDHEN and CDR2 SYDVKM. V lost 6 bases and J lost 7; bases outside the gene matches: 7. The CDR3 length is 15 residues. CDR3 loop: CASSIGTGGRNTIYF. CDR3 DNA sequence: TGTGCCAGCAGCATTGGGACAGGGGGCCGGAACACCATATATTTT.

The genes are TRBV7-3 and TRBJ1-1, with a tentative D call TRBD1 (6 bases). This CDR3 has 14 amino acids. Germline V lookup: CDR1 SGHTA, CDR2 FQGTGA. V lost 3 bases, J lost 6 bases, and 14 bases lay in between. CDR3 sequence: CASSFGGASSEAFF. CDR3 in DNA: TGTGCCAGCAGCTTTGGGGGGGCGAGCTCTGAAGCTTTCTTT.

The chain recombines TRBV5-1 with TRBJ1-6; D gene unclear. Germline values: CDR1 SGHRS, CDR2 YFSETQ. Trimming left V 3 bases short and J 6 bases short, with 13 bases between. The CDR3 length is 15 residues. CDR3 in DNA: TGCGCCAGCAGCTCCTCCGGGGTGGGTAATTCACCCCTCCACTTT. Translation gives CASSSSGVGNSPLHF.

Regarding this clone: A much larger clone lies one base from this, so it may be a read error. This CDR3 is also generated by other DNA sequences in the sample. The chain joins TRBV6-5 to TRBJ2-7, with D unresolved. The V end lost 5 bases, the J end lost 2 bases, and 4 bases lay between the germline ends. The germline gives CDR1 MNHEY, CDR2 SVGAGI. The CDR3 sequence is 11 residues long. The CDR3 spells CASSQAYEQYF. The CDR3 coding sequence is TGTGCCAGCAGTCAGGCCTACGAGCAGTACTTC.

CDR3 bases: TGCGCCAGCAGCCAACTAGACCTAGGCTTCAGCACAGATACGCAGTATTTT. Translation: CASSQLDLGFSTDTQYF. This chain uses TRBV4-1 with TRBJ2-3; no clear D. Trimming shortened V by 2 bases and J by 0 bases, and 15 bases separated the two germline ends. The CDR3 covers 17 residues. Germline V gene lookup returns CDR1 MGHRA and CDR2 YSYEKL.